The text below deals with one T cell receptor (beta chain). What it binds is not known. As defined, naive CD8 cells were CD45RO-negative and positively selected for CCR7, with terminally differentiated effector memory CD45RA+ cells excluded. This entry comes from a study of shared clonotypes between healthy human individuals. Study overall: Per donor, CD8 memory used one plate, CD8 naive used two, CD4 memory used three and CD4 naive used three.

Study-wide results and limits: Naive CD4 clonotypes were shared across a handful of donors at approximately 5.3%. Incomplete sequencing of sorted subsets was indicated by rarefaction despite large depth.

The germline V gene encodes CDR1 MNHNS and CDR2 SASEGT. This CDR3 is 14 amino acids long. Trimming removed 5 bases from V and 0 bases from J, with 8 bases in between. Execution of the assay was at deep level. Clones were sequenced by immunoSEQ multiplex PCR, and TCRdb holds only the in-frame ones, with some missing. The sample carries about 2 million clones, roughly 95% recorded once. Sample: naive CD8+ T cells sorted from blood. The receptor's source is a man younger than 35 in good health. The chain combines TRBV6-1 with TRBJ1-3, with a tentative D call TRBD1 (5 bases). CDR3 DNA sequence: TGTGCCAGCAGTCCCCAGGGCTCTGGAAACACCATATATTTT. Translation: CASSPQGSGNTIYF.